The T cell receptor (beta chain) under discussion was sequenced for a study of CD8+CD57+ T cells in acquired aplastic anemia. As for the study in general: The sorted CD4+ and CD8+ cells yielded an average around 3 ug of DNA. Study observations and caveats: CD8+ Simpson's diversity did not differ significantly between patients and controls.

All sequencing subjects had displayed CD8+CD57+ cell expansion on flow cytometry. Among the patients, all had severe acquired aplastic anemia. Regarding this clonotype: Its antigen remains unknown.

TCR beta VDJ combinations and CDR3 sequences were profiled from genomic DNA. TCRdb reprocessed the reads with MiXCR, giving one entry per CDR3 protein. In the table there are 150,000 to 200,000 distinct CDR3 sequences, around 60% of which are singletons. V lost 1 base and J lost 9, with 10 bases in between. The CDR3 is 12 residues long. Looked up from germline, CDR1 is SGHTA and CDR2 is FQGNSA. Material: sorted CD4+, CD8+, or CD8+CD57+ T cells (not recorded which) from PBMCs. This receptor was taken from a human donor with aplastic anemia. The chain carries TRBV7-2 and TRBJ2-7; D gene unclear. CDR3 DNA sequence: TGTGCCAGCAGCTTAGAGCTGGGCCTGCAGTACTTC. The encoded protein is CASSLELGLQYF.